This is a list of T cell receptor beta chains from one sample in a study of shared clonotypes between healthy human individuals. Sequenced by immunoSEQ multiplex PCR; TCRdb stores in-frame clones only, minus some. The repertoire includes approximately 530,000 clones, about 96% of them detected once, and roughly 0.06% sits in the top ten. Source material: naive CD4+ T cells sorted from blood. Receptors originate from a young woman in good health. Each CDR3 is given with its conserved first and last residue. The order of the fields is CDR3 length, V gene, D gene, J gene, clone size, CDR3 DNA, CDR3 protein. A D gene is named only where the DNA matches it firmly. Clone size is given for some rows only: seen once, a few or many times, or a class if the clone is expanded.

>14|TRBV10-3|TRBD1|TRBJ1-2|once
TGTGCCATCAGTAACAGGGGCGGTGACTATGGCTACACCTTC
CAISNRGGDYGYTF
>16|TRBV15|NA|TRBJ1-6|NA
TGTGCCACCAGCAGGGAATTACAGGGTAACAATTCACCCCTCCACTTT
CATSRELQGNNSPLHF
>14|TRBV6-5|TRBD1|TRBJ1-4|NA
TGTGCCAGCAGAACTCAGGGGGCCCGGGAAAAACTGTTTTTT
CASRTQGAREKLFF
>14|TRBV9|TRBD2|TRBJ2-1|NA
TGTGCCAGCAGCCCCGGAATTAGCGGGAGTGAGCAGTTCTTC
CASSPGISGSEQFF
>12|TRBV28|NA|TRBJ1-2|NA
TGTGCCAGCGCGGCAGGGAGCTATGGCTACACCTTC
CASAAGSYGYTF
>13|TRBV28|NA|TRBJ1-5|NA
TGTGCCAGCAGTTCGTGGGACAATCAGCCCCAGCATTTT
CASSSWDNQPQHF
>17|TRBV11-2|NA|TRBJ2-3|NA
TGTGCCAGCAGCTTAGGAATTACCGGCCCCGTCACAGATACGCAGTATTTT
CASSLGITGPVTDTQYF
>12|TRBV28|NA|TRBJ2-3|NA
TGTGCCAGCAGTGCTGTTTTGGATACGCAGTATTTT
CASSAVLDTQYF
>13|TRBV2|NA|TRBJ2-1|NA
TGTGCCAGCAGAGAGACTGACTACAATGAGCAGTTCTTC
CASRETDYNEQFF
>14|TRBV2|NA|TRBJ2-1|NA
TGTGCCAGCAACCGACAGGCCGGTTACAATGAGCAGTTCTTC
CASNRQAGYNEQFF
>15|TRBV2|NA|TRBJ1-4|NA
TGTGCCAGCAGCATCCTGGCAGGGAATAATGAAAAACTGTTTTTT
CASSILAGNNEKLFF
>16|TRBV18|TRBD1|TRBJ2-7|NA
TGTGCCAGCTCACCCCCTCCGGACAGGCTGCCCTACGAGCAGTACTTC
CASSPPPDRLPYEQYF
>14|TRBV4-1|TRBD1|TRBJ1-4|once
TGCGCCAGCAGCCGACGACAGGGTGAAGAAAAACTGTTTTTT
CASSRRQGEEKLFF
>11|TRBV20-1|NA|TRBJ2-1|NA
TGCAGTGCTAACAGATACAATGAGCAGTTCTTC
CSANRYNEQFF
>16|TRBV5-1|TRBD2|TRBJ2-7|NA
TGCGCCAGCAGCTTGGGTCTAGCGGGCGATTCCTACGAGCAGTACTTC
CASSLGLAGDSYEQYF
>13|TRBV11-1|TRBD2|TRBJ2-7|NA
TGTGCCAGCAGCCCAAGACTAGCTGACGAGCAGTACTTC
CASSPRLADEQYF
>14|TRBV7-9|NA|TRBJ1-6|NA
TGTGCCAGCAGCTTACTGCAGGGGAATTCACCCCTCCACTTT
CASSLLQGNSPLHF
>17|TRBV4-1|NA|TRBJ2-2|once
TGCGCCAGCAGCCACGCTGTGGTGCACGTGAACACCGGGGAGCTGTTTTTT
CASSHAVVHVNTGELFF
>17|TRBV7-2|NA|TRBJ2-1|NA
TGTGCCAGCAGCTTACGCGGATATAGGGGGTCCTACAATGAGCAGTTCTTC
CASSLRGYRGSYNEQFF
>16|TRBV7-2|NA|TRBJ2-5|NA
TGTGCCAGCAGCTTAGGGGGTAGCGGAGCCCAAGAGACCCAGTACTTC
CASSLGGSGAQETQYF
>14|TRBV2|TRBD1|TRBJ1-1|NA
TGTGCCAGCAGCAAGGCCCCAGGGGGCGCTTCAGCTTTCTTT
CASSKAPGGASAFF
>17|TRBV28|NA|TRBJ1-3|NA
TGTGCCAGCATCATGAGGGGGAGTCCGCTCTCTGGAAACACCATATATTTT
CASIMRGSPLSGNTIYF
>13|TRBV5-5|NA|TRBJ1-2|once
TGTGCCAGCAGCTTAGGACAGAGCTATGGCTACACCTTC
CASSLGQSYGYTF
>17|TRBV6-1|NA|TRBJ2-4|once
TGTGCCAGCAGTGAAGCGCTGTGGGAAACAGCCAAAAACATTCAGTACTTC
CASSEALWETAKNIQYF
>14|TRBV6-5|NA|TRBJ1-1|NA
TGTGCCAGCAGGACGAGGGGGAGGAACACTGAAGCTTTCTTT
CASRTRGRNTEAFF
>14|TRBV5-1|NA|TRBJ2-3|few
TGCGCCAGCAGCGAGGCACCGGGCACAGATACGCAGTATTTT
CASSEAPGTDTQYF
>16|TRBV5-1|NA|TRBJ2-7|NA
TGCGCCAGCAGCTTGGCCATTAGATTGGGGAGCTACGAGCAGTACTTC
CASSLAIRLGSYEQYF